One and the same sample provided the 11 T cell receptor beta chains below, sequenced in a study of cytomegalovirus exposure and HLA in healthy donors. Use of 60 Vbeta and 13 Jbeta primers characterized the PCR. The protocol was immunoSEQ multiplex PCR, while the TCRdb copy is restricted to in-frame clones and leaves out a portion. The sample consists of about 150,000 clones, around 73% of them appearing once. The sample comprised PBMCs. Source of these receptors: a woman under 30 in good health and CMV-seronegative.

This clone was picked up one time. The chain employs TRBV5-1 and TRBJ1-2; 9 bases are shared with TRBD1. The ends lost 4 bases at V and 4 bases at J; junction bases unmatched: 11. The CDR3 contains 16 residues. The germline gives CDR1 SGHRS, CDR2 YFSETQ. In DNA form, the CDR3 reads TGCGCCAGCAGCCCTGGGACAGGGTCATCGGGCTATGGCTACACCTTC. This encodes CASSPGTGSSGYGYTF.

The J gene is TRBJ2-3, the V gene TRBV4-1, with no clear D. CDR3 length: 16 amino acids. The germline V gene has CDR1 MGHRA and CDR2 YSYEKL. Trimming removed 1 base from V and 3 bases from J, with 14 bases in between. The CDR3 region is CASSQGRPGRTDTQYF. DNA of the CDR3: TGCGCCAGCAGCCAAGGACGGCCAGGAAGGACAGATACGCAGTATTTT.

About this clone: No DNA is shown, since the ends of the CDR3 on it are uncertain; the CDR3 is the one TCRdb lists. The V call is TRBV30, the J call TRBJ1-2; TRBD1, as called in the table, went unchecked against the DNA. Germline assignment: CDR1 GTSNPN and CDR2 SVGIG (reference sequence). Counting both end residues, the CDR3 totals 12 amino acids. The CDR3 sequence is CAWGAGTPSNTF.

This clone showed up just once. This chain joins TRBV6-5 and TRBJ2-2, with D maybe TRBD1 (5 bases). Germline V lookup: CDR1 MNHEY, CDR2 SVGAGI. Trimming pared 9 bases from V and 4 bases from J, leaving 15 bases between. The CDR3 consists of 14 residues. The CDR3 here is CASARGSTTGELFF. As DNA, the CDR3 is TGTGCCAGTGCAAGGGGATCCACCACCGGGGAGCTGTTTTTT.

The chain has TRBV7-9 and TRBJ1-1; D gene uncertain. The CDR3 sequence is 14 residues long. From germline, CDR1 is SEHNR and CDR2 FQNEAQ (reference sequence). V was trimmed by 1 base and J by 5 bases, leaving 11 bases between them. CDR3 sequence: CASSLGGGRTEAFF. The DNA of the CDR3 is TGTGCCAGCAGCTTAGGGGGAGGGAGGACTGAAGCTTTCTTT.

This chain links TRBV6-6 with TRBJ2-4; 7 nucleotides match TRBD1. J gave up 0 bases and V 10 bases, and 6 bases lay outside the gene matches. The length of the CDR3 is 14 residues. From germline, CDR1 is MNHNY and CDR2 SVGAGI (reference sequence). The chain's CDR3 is CATQGPTAKNIQYF. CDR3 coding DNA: TGTGCCACACAGGGGCCCACAGCCAAAAACATTCAGTACTTC.

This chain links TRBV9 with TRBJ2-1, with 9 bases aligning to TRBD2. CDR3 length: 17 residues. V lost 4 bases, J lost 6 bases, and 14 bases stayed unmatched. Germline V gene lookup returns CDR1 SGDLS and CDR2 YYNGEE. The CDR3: CASSPLYSGSGFNEQFF. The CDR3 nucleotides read TGTGCCAGCAGCCCTCTCTATAGCGGGAGCGGTTTCAATGAGCAGTTCTTC.

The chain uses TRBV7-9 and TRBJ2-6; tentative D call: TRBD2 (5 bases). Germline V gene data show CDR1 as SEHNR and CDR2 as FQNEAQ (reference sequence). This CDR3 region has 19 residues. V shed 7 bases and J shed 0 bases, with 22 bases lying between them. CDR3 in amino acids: CASTPWKRQDFSGANVLTF. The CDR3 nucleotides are TGTGCCAGCACCCCATGGAAGAGGCAGGACTTCTCTGGGGCCAACGTCCTGACTTTC.

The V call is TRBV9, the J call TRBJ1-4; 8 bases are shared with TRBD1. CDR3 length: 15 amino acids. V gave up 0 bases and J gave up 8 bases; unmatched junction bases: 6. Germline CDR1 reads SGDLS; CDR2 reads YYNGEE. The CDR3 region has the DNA TGTGCCAGCAGCGTAGGAGGGCAGGGGGCCGAAAAACTGTTTTTT. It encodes CASSVGGQGAEKLFF.

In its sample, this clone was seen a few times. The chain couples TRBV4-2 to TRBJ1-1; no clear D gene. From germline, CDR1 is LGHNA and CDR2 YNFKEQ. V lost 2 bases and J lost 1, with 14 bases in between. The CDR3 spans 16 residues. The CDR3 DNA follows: TGTGCCAGCAGCCAAAGTGATTGGGGAGGGAACACTGAAGCTTTCTTT. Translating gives CASSQSDWGGNTEAFF.

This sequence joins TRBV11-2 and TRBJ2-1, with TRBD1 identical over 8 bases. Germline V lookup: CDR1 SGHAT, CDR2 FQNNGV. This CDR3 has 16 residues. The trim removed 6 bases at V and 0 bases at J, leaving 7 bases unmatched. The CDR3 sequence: CASRRITGGSYNEQFF. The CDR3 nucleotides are TGTGCCAGCAGGCGAATCACAGGGGGCTCCTACAATGAGCAGTTCTTC.